This T cell receptor (beta chain) was recorded in a study of T cell responses to AZD1222 COVID-19 vaccine. Both about-4-week and about-12-week second-dose recipients were combined. Germline V gives CDR1 SGHDT, CDR2 YYEEEE. With V trimmed by 4 bases and J by 4 bases, 10 bases remained unmatched. This CDR3 is built from 17 residues. Study results and caveats: Repertoire sampling happened only post peak T cell response. Vaccination with two AZD1222 doses was followed by a rise in Spike-specific TCR breadth and depth. The donors showed a predominance of white British ancestry and of females, with possible underestimation of clonal diversity.

Method: immunoSEQ multiplex PCR; TCRdb's copy keeps in-frame clones and lacks some. The sample consists of about 90,000 clones, 85% of them appearing once. A note on this clone: The antigen is unknown.

Sequenced here: peripheral blood, sampled 28 days after the second AZD1222 dose. The chain links TRBV5-6 to TRBJ2-1; 11 bases map to TRBD2. This clonotype was sampled from an adult who received the AZD1222 COVID-19 vaccine. The CDR3 coding sequence is TGTGCCAGCAGCAGCTCAGGGACTAGCGGAATTTACAATGAGCAGTTCTTC. Protein product: CASSSSGTSGIYNEQFF.